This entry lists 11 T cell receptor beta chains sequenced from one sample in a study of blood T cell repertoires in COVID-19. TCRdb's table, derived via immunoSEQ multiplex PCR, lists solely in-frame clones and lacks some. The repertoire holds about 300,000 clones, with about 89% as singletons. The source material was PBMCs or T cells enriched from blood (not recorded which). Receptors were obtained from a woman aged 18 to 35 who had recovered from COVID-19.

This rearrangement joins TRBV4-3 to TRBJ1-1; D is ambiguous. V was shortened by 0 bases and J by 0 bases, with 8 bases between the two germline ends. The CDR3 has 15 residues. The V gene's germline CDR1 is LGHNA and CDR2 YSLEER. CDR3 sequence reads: CASSQDGGMNTEAFF. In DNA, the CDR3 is TGCGCCAGCAGCCAAGATGGAGGGATGAACACTGAAGCTTTCTTT.

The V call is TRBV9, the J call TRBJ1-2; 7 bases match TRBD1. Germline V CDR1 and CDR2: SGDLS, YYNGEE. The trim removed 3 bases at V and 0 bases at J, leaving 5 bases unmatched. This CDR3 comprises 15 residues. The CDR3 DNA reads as TGTGCCAGCAGCGCACCGACAGGGACTAACTATGGCTACACCTTC. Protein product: CASSAPTGTNYGYTF.

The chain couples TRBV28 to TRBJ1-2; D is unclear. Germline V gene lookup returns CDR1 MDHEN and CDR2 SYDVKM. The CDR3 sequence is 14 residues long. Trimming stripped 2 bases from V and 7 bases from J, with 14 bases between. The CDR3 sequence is CASSLGFGGLGYTF. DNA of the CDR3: TGTGCCAGCAGTTTAGGGTTTGGAGGGCTTGGCTACACCTTC.

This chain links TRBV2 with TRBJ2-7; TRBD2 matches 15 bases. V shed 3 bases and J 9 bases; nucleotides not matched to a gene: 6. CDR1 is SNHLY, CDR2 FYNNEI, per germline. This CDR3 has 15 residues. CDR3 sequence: CASSEAGLAGGRQYF. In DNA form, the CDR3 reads TGTGCCAGCAGTGAGGCGGGACTAGCGGGAGGTCGGCAGTACTTC.

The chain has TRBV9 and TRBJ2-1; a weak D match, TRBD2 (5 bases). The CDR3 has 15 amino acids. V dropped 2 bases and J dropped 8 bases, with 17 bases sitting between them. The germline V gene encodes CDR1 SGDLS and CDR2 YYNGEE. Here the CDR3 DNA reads TGTGCCAGCAGCGTCCACCGGGATACGCGTTATGAGCAGTTCTTC. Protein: CASSVHRDTRYEQFF.

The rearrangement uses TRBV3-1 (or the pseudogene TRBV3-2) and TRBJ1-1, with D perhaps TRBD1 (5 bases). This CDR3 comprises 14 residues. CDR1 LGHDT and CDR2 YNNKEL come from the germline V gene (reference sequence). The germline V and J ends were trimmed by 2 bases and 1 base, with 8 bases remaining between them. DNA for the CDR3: TGTGCCAGCAGCCAACAGGGATGGAACACTGAAGCTTTCTTT. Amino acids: CASSQQGWNTEAFF.

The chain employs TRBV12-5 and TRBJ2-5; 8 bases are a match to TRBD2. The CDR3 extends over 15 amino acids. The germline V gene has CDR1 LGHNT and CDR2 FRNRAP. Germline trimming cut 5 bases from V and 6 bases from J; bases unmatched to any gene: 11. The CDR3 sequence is CASGPPSSGGKTQYF. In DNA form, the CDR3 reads TGTGCTAGTGGTCCCCCCTCCAGCGGGGGAAAGACCCAGTACTTC. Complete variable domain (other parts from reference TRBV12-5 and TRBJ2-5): DARVTQTPRHKVTEMGQEVTMRCQPILGHNTVFWYRQTMMQGLELLAYFRNRAPLDDSGMPKDRFSAEMPDATLATLKIQPSEPRDSAVYFCASGPPSSGGKTQYFGPGTRLLVL.

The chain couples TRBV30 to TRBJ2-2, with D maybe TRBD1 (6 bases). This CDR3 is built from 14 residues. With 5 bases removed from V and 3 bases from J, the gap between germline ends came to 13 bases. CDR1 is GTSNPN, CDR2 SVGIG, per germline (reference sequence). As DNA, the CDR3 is TGTGCCTGGGCCGGGACAAGATACACCGGGGAGCTGTTTTTT. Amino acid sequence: CAWAGTRYTGELFF.

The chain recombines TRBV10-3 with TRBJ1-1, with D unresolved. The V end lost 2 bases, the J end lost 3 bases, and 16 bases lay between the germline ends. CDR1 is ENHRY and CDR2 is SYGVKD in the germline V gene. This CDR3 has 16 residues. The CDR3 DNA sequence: TGTGCCATCAGTGAGCGGACTCCGGTCGTGGACACTGAAGCTTTCTTT. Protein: CAISERTPVVDTEAFF.

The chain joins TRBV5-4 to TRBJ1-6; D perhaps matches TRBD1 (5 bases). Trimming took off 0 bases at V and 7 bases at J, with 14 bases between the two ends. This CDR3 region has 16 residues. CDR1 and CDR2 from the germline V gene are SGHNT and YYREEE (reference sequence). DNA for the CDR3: TGTGCCAGCAGCTTGGAGGCCAGGGCAGAGAATTCACCCCTCCACTTT. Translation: CASSLEARAENSPLHF.

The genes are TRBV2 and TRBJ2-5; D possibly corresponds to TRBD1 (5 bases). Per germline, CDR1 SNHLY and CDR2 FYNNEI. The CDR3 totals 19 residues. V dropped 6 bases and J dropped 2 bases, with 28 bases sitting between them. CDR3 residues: CASRDNRLGALSFQETQYF. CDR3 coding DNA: TGTGCCAGCAGGGACAACCGACTTGGGGCCTTATCCTTTCAAGAGACCCAGTACTTC.